The source of this T cell receptor beta chain is a study of blood T cells in healthy people across ages. Study-level findings and limits: Naive CD4+ cells and diversity were both higher in long-lived donors than in aged donors. A strong correlation was seen between TCR beta diversity and naive T cell percentage.

Germline trimming cut 5 bases from V and 1 base from J; bases unmatched to any gene: 11. The CDR3 loop spans 17 amino acids. Primed by a sample-barcoded 5' primer and a J-beta primer mix, a second PCR proceeded for about 6 to 11 cycles. At least 3 million CDR3-containing paired-end reads were obtained per sample. TCRdb processed the 5' RACE reads anew with MiXCR; each CDR3 protein has one entry. The sample gives around 1,500,000 distinct CDR3 sequences, around 42% of which show up once; 7.9% is in the top ten. This clonotype has more than one count but fewer than ten. Its antigen remains unidentified.

The chain couples TRBV12-3 or TRBV12-4 to TRBJ2-3; 8 bases fit TRBD2. Sequencing used blood. This TCR was recovered from a woman in her late teens or twenties in good health. The CDR3 DNA sequence: TGTGCCAGCAGTCGCCCAGGGAGCGGGGGCCGCACAGATACGCAGTATTTT. Protein product: CASSRPGSGGRTDTQYF.